The clone carrying this T cell receptor (beta chain) was found a few times. The target antigen is unknown. The data stem from a study of blood T cells in healthy people across ages. Drawing of peripheral blood yielded roughly 9.8 milliliters from each donor. Combining a sample-barcoded 5' primer with a J-beta primer mix, a second PCR ran for roughly 7 to 12 cycles. TCRdb reprocessed the 5' RACE reads with MiXCR, giving one entry per CDR3 protein. The sample includes 700,000 to 900,000 distinct CDR3 sequences, roughly 25% of them seen just once. Study observations and caveats: Higher diversity, along with more naive CD4+ cells, distinguished long-lived donors from aged donors. Shifts in expanded clonotypes may have been confounded by donor CMV status, which was unknown.

Separately, the same data were catalogued under a study of T cells of mothers and their children. This second report adds: A slight, non-significant increase in overlap was found for related mother-child pairs relative to unrelated pairs.

Input material: blood. The TCR comes from a boy younger than 18 in good health.

The CDR3 region is CASSPLLPGGHFEQYF. DNA of the CDR3: TGCGCCAGCAGCCCCCTTCTTCCGGGCGGGCACTTCGAGCAGTACTTC. The chain links TRBV5-1 to TRBJ2-1, with a weak D call TRBD2 (5 bases). The J call may be wrong; the DNA end is better matched by TRBJ2-7. Looked up from germline, CDR1 is SGHRS and CDR2 is YFSETQ. CDR3 size: 16 residues.